This passage covers 4 T cell receptor beta chains from one sample sequenced in a study of blood T cell repertoires in COVID-19. The table came from immunoSEQ multiplex PCR; TCRdb's copy has only in-frame clones and leaves some out. The top ten clones hold approximately 0.7% of a sample with approximately 490,000 clones, 87% of them seen once. Sequenced: PBMCs or T cells enriched from blood (not recorded which). All receptors come from a woman under 30 who had recovered from COVID-19.

The chain links TRBV2 to TRBJ1-2; D perhaps matches TRBD1 (6 bases). Between the trimmed V and J ends, which lost 6 bases and 7 bases, there was a span of 12 bases. Germline V gene lookup returns CDR1 SNHLY and CDR2 FYNNEI. The CDR3 covers 12 residues. CDR3 protein: CASSETRGGYTF. The CDR3, as DNA: TGTGCCAGCAGCGAAACCAGGGGTGGCTACACCTTC. The complete variable domain, with remaining parts taken from reference TRBV2 and TRBJ1-2, reads EPEVTQTPSHQVTQMGQEVILRCVPISNHLYFYWYRQILGQKVEFLVSFYNNEISEKSEIFDDQFSVERPDGSNFTLKIRSTKLEDSAMYFCASSETRGGYTFGSGTRLTVV.

The chain employs TRBV18 and TRBJ1-6; 10 bases are shared with TRBD1. CDR3 length: 14 amino acids. V gave up 3 bases and J gave up 10 bases; unmatched junction bases: 3. The germline V gene has CDR1 KGHSH and CDR2 LQKENI. The DNA of the CDR3 is TGTGCCAGCTCACCGGGACAGGGGCACTCACCCCTCCACTTT. Translating gives CASSPGQGHSPLHF.

The chain employs TRBV5-1 and TRBJ2-1; 7 bases agree with TRBD2. Trimming took 1 base from V and 7 from J; bases not matched to a gene: 2. The CDR3 contains 13 residues. Germline CDR1 SGHRS, CDR2 YFSETQ. In DNA, the CDR3 is TGCGCCAGCAGCTTGCTAGCGGCTAATGAGCAGTTCTTC. This encodes CASSLLAANEQFF.

In the case of this clone: A junction boundary mismatches the germline segment, possibly from a read error. The chain combines TRBV3-1 (or the pseudogene TRBV3-2) with TRBJ2-7, with 9 bases that match TRBD1. Germline CDR1 LGHDT, CDR2 YNNKEL (reference sequence). The CDR3 runs 13 residues. DNA for the CDR3: TGTGCCAGCAGCCAAAAAGGGACAGGGCGCATATTATTC. This translates into CASSQKGTGRILF.